Presented here are 20 T cell receptor beta chains from one specimen sequenced in a study of regulatory T cells in long-lasting Graves disease. CDR3-region Arm-PCR and iRepertoire HTBI primers produced the TCR beta libraries. MiXCR, applied by TCRdb to the multiplex PCR reads, yields one record per CDR3 protein. The table has about 350,000 distinct CDR3 sequences, approximately 15% seen once. Stated time point: newly diagnosed GD, antithyroid drugs for less than 3 months. From PBMCs, RNA was extracted and then used to make the TCR library. These data also formed part of another study, on T cells in Graves' hyperthyroidism and ophthalmopathy.

The sample consisted of peripheral blood mononuclear cells (PBMCs), taken at new diagnosis, from a patient treated with antithyroid drugs. Receptors were obtained from a man in his forties with Graves disease.

This clonotype appeared a few times. Compared with germline, one end of the junction differs, possibly owing to a read error. This chain joins TRBV15 and TRBJ1-1; no definite D call. The CDR3 consists of 14 residues. Germline CDR1 reads LNHNV; CDR2 reads YYDKDF (reference sequence). The CDR3 coding sequence is TGTGCCACCAGCAGTTCCATAACGGGCACTGAAGCTTTATTT. It yields the protein CATSSSITGTEALF.

The sample holds many counts of this clonotype. V usage is TRBV6-1 and J usage is TRBJ2-5; D gene unclear. The length of the CDR3 is 12 residues. CDR1 is MNHNS, CDR2 SASEGT, per germline. Trimming removed 7 bases at V and 4 bases at J, with 10 bases between. CDR3 residues: CASTPRGETQYF. The CDR3 nucleotides are TGTGCCAGCACCCCGCGAGGAGAGACCCAGTACTTC.

A single count supports this clonotype. This likely came from a read error, as a far larger clone is one base away. This sequence joins TRBV11-2 and TRBJ2-3; D is uncertain. The end of the DNA fits TRBJ2-7 better, so the J call may be wrong. Germline V lookup: CDR1 SGHAT, CDR2 FQNNGV. The CDR3 is made up of 14 amino acids. The CDR3 here is CASSLVMSYNEQYF. The CDR3 DNA reads TGTGCCAGCAGCTTAGTTATGTCTTACAATGAGCAGTACTTC.

The sample holds a few counts of this clonotype. This chain links TRBV19 with TRBJ1-5; D not certain. V dropped 3 bases and J dropped 3 bases, with 12 bases sitting between them. Looked up from germline, CDR1 is LNHDA and CDR2 is SQIVND (reference sequence). The CDR3 contains 15 residues. CDR3 in DNA: TGTGCCAGTAGTATTTTTCCGGGCTACAATCAGCCCCAGCATTTT. Protein product: CASSIFPGYNQPQHF.

At least ten counts were recorded for this clonotype. For the CDR3, the DNA is TGCGCCAGCAGCCCGTGGAGGACTAGCGGGGACCCCTTTCGAGGCACAGATACGCAGTATTTT. It encodes CASSPWRTSGDPFRGTDTQYF. This chain uses TRBV5-1 with TRBJ2-3; 12 bases map to TRBD2. V shed 4 bases, J shed 1 base, and the junction held 19 bases outside the gene matches. This CDR3 has 21 residues. The germline gives CDR1 SGHRS, CDR2 YFSETQ.

About this clonotype itself: An end of the junction differs from the germline gene, which may be a read error. The chain employs TRBV4-1 and TRBJ2-2, with D unclear. The CDR3 extends over 14 amino acids. The V gene's germline CDR1 is MGHRA and CDR2 YSYEKL. The CDR3 DNA follows: TGCACCAGCAGCCAAGTTTCGAACACCGGGGAGCTGTTTTTT. It yields the protein CTSSQVSNTGELFF.

The genes are TRBV7-2 and TRBJ1-5; D not resolved. Germline CDR1 and CDR2: SGHTA and FQGNSA. CDR3 length equals 14 residues. V dropped 2 bases and J dropped 0 bases, with 5 bases sitting between them. The CDR3 coding sequence is TGTGCCAGCAGCTTAATGAGTAGCAATCAGCCCCAGCATTTT. This encodes CASSLMSSNQPQHF.

Ten or more counts support this clonotype. The V gene is TRBV2, the J gene TRBJ1-4; D is possibly TRBD1 (5 bases). This CDR3 region has 15 residues. Looked up from germline, CDR1 is SNHLY and CDR2 is FYNNEI. V gave up 6 bases and J gave up 8 bases, with 19 bases separating them. CDR3 nucleotide sequence: TGTGCCAGCAGGAAGGGCCCCCCGGGGGGAGAAAAACTGTTTTTT. It codes for CASRKGPPGGEKLFF.

The V gene is TRBV7-2, the J gene TRBJ1-6, with no clear D. The CDR3 is 13 amino acids. V shed 1 base and J shed 10 bases, with 8 bases lying between them. Germline assignment: CDR1 SGHTA and CDR2 FQGNSA. The CDR3 sequence is CASSLVERSPLHF. CDR3 DNA: TGTGCCAGCAGCTTAGTGGAGCGGTCACCCCTCCACTTT.

This chain connects TRBV27 to TRBJ2-5; TRBD2 is a possible D gene (5 bases). The CDR3 runs 13 residues. V gave up 5 bases and J gave up 7 bases, with 14 bases separating them. CDR1 is MNHEY and CDR2 is SMNVEV in the germline V gene (reference sequence). Here the CDR3 DNA reads TGTGCCAGCAGTCCCGTTTTGAGGGCGACCCAGTACTTC. As protein: CASSPVLRATQYF.

This clonotype was recorded many times. CDR3 residues: CASSFGTRETQYF. The CDR3, as DNA: TGTGCCAGCAGCTTCGGGACTAGAGAGACCCAGTACTTC. This chain uses TRBV11-3 with TRBJ2-5; 8 bases match TRBD2. Germline V gene lookup returns CDR1 SGHNT and CDR2 YENEEA. The trim removed 3 bases at V and 4 bases at J, leaving 1 base unmatched. The CDR3 has 13 residues.

This clonotype was counted many times. J is TRBJ2-7 and V is TRBV19, with a tentative D call TRBD2 (7 bases). V lost 3 bases to trimming and J lost 1 base, with 10 bases between them. The V gene's germline CDR1 is LNHDA and CDR2 SQIVND (reference sequence). The CDR3 spans 14 residues. CDR3 amino acids: CASSIRGASYEQYF. In DNA, the CDR3 is TGTGCCAGTAGTATCCGGGGGGCATCCTACGAGCAGTACTTC.

V gene TRBV5-1 combines with J gene TRBJ2-5; TRBD1 matches at 12 bases. The CDR3 has 15 amino acids. The germline V gene has CDR1 SGHRS and CDR2 YFSETQ. The trim removed 5 bases at V and 5 bases at J, leaving 7 bases unmatched. DNA of the CDR3: TGCGCCAGCAGTGCCGGGACAGGGGGCTTGGAGACCCAGTACTTC. Translated, it gives CASSAGTGGLETQYF. The complete variable domain, with remaining parts taken from reference TRBV5-1 and TRBJ2-5, reads KAGVTQTPRYLIKTRGQQVTLSCSPISGHRSVSWYQQTPGQGLQFLFEYFSETQRNKGNFPGRFSGRQFSNSRSEMNVSTLELGDSALYLCASSAGTGGLETQYFGPGTRLLVL.

This clonotype was detected a few times. The chain couples TRBV27 to TRBJ1-1; D gene unclear. The V and J ends lost 0 bases and 5 bases respectively, with 7 bases between them. Germline values: CDR1 MNHEY, CDR2 SMNVEV (reference sequence). The CDR3 covers 13 residues. The CDR3: CASSLSYITEAFF. Here the CDR3 DNA reads TGTGCCAGCAGTTTATCCTACATAACTGAAGCTTTCTTT.

This clonotype was counted only a few times. This rearrangement joins TRBV15 to TRBJ2-7; TRBD2 matches 15 bases. Germline values: CDR1 LNHNV, CDR2 YYDKDF (reference sequence). Trimming removed 3 bases from V and 3 bases from J; junction bases left unmatched: 6. This CDR3 is 17 amino acids long. CDR3 in amino acids: CATSRRRGLAGGYEQYF. The CDR3 nucleotides read TGTGCCACCAGCAGGAGGAGGGGACTAGCGGGGGGCTACGAGCAGTACTTC. The full variable domain, with the rest looked up from reference TRBV15 and TRBJ2-7, is DAMVIQNPRYQVTQFGKPVTLSCSQTLNHNVMYWYQQKSSQAPKLLFHYYDKDFNNEADTPDNFQSRRPNTSFCFLDIRSPGLGDTAMYLCATSRRRGLAGGYEQYFGPGTRLTVT.

Ten or more counts support this clonotype. This sequence joins TRBV11-1 and TRBJ2-2, with 7 bases fitting TRBD1. V dropped 5 bases and J dropped 7; count of bases not matched to a gene: 19. The CDR3 is made up of 18 amino acids. In germline, CDR1 is SGHAT, CDR2 FQDESV (reference sequence). DNA of the CDR3: TGTGCCAGCAGCGTTACGTCCGGACGGGACAGCCCCTACGGGGAGCTGTTTTTT. Translated, it gives CASSVTSGRDSPYGELFF.

Ten or more counts support this clonotype. The V call is TRBV27, the J call TRBJ2-5; D possibly corresponds to TRBD2 (6 bases). Trimming removed 5 bases at V and 7 bases at J, with 14 bases between. The CDR3 totals 13 residues. CDR1 is MNHEY, CDR2 SMNVEV, per germline (reference sequence). CDR3 in amino acids: CASSARDWGTQYF. The CDR3 region has the DNA TGTGCCAGCAGTGCTCGGGACTGGGGGACCCAGTACTTC.

There are many counts of this clonotype. The V call is TRBV20-1, the J call TRBJ2-2; tentatively, D is TRBD2 (6 bases). Trimming took off 5 bases at V and 1 base at J, with 14 bases between the two ends. The V gene's germline CDR1 is DFQATT and CDR2 SNEGSKA (reference sequence). The CDR3 consists of 15 residues. DNA for the CDR3: TGCAGTGCTTGGGTAGCGGACAAGAACACCGGGGAGCTGTTTTTT. It encodes CSAWVADKNTGELFF.

This clonotype was seen at least ten times. This rearrangement joins TRBV2 to TRBJ2-7; D unclear. Per germline, CDR1 SNHLY and CDR2 FYNNEI. The V end was cut by 4 bases, the J end by 6 bases, with 7 bases between. The CDR3 totals 11 residues. For the CDR3, the DNA is TGTGCCAGCAGTGGCTTGGGCGAGCAGTACTTC. Translating gives CASSGLGEQYF.

The rearrangement joins TRBV6-1 to TRBJ2-6, with D perhaps being TRBD1 or TRBD2 (5 bases each). In germline, CDR1 is MNHNS, CDR2 SASEGT. The CDR3 loop spans 17 amino acids. The germline V and J ends were trimmed by 6 bases and 2 bases, with 17 bases remaining between them. CDR3 in amino acids: CASSPLGVGPGANVLTF. CDR3 DNA sequence: TGTGCCAGCAGCCCCTTGGGGGTGGGTCCTGGGGCCAACGTCCTGACTTTC.